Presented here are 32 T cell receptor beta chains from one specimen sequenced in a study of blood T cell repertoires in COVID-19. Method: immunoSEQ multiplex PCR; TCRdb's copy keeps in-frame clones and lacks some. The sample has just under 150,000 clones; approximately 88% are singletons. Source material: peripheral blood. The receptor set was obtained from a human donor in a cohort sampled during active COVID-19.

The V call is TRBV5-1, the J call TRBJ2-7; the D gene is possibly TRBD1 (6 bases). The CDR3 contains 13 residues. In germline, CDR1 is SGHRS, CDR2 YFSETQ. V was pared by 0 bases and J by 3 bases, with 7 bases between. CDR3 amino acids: CASSLVDSYEQYF. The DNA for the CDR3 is TGCGCCAGCAGCTTGGTGGACAGCTACGAGCAGTACTTC.

CDR3 amino acids: CASVGQEPTDTQYF. CDR3 bases: TGTGCCAGTGTGGGACAGGAGCCCACAGATACGCAGTATTTT. V usage is TRBV6-5 and J usage is TRBJ2-3, with 8 bases that match TRBD1. The J segment lost 2 bases and the V segment lost 9 bases, leaving 7 bases of the junction unmatched. This CDR3 contains 14 residues. The germline V gene has CDR1 MNHEY and CDR2 SVGAGI.

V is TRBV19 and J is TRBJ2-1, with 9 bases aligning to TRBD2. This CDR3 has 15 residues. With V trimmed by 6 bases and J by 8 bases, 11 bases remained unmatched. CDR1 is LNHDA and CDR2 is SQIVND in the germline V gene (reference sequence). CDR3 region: CASRPTSGPRDEQFF. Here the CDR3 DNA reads TGTGCCAGTAGGCCGACTAGCGGACCCAGGGATGAGCAGTTCTTC.

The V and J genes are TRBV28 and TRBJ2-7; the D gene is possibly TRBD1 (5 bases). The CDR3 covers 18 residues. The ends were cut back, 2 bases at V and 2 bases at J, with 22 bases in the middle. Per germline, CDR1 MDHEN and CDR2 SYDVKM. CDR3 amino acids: CASSLRQPGPPLTYEQYV. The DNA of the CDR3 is TGTGCCAGCAGTTTACGCCAGCCAGGGCCTCCCCTTACCTACGAGCAGTACGTC.

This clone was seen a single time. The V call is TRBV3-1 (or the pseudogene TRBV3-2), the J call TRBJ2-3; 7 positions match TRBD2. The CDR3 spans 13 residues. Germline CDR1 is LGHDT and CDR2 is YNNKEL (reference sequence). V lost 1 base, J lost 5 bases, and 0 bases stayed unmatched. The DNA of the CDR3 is TGTGCCAGCAGCCAAGGGGGGGGAGATACGCAGTATTTT. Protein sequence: CASSQGGGDTQYF.

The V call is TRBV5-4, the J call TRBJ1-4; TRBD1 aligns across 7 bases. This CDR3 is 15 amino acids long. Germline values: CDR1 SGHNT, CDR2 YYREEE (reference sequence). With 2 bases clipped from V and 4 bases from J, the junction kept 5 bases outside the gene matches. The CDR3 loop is CASSFEGAHNEKLFF. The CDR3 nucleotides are TGTGCCAGCAGCTTCGAGGGGGCGCATAATGAAAAACTGTTTTTT.

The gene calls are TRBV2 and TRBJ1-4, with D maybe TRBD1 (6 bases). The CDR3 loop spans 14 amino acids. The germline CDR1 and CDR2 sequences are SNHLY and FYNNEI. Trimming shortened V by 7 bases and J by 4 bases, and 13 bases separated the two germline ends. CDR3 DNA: TGTGCCAGCAACCTAGACAGGCTTAATGAAAAACTGTTTTTT. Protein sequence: CASNLDRLNEKLFF.

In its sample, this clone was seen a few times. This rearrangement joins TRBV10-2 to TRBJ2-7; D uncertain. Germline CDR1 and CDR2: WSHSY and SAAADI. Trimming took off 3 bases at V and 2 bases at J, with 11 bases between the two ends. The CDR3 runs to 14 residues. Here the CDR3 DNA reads TGCGCCAGCAGTGATTTGGGCAGAACCTACGAGCAGTACGTC. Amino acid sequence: CASSDLGRTYEQYV.

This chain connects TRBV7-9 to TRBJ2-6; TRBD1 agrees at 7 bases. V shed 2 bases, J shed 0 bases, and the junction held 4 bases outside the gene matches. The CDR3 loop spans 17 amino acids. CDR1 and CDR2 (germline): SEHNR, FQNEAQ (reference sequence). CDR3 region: CASSLWDRSSGANVLTF. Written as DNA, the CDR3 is TGTGCCAGCAGCTTATGGGACAGAAGCTCTGGGGCCAACGTCCTGACTTTC.

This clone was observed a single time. The CDR3 spells CARSLDPESYLYGYTF. In DNA form, the CDR3 reads TGTGCCAGAAGCTTGGACCCCGAGAGCTACCTCTATGGCTACACCTTC. The chain combines TRBV5-3 with TRBJ1-2; D remains ambiguous. TRBV5-3 is given ORF status, its function remaining uncertain. Trimming removed 0 bases at V and 4 bases at J, with 16 bases between. This CDR3 has 16 residues.

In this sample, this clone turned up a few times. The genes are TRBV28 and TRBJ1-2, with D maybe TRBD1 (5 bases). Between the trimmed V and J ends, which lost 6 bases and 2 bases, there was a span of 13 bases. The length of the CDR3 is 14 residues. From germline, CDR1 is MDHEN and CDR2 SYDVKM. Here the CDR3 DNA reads TGTGCCAGCAGAGTACAGGTCGGGAACTATGGCTACACCTTC. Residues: CASRVQVGNYGYTF.

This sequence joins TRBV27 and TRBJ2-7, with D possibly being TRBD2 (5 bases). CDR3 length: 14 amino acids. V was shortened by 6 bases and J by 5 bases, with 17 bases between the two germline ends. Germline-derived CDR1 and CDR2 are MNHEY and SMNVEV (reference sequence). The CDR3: CASRPSLSGDEQYV. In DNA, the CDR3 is TGTGCCAGCAGGCCCAGCCTCAGCGGTGACGAGCAGTACGTC.

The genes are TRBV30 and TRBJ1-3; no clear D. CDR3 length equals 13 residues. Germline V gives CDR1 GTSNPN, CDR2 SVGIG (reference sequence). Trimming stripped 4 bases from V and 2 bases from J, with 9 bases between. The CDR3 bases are TGTGCCTGGATCTATCTGGCTGGAAACACCATATATTTT. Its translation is CAWIYLAGNTIYF.

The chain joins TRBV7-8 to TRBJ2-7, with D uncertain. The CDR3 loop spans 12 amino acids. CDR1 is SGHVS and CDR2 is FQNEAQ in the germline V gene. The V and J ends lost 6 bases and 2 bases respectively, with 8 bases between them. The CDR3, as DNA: TGTGCCAGCAGTGATGCGCCCTACGAGCAGTACTTC. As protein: CASSDAPYEQYF.

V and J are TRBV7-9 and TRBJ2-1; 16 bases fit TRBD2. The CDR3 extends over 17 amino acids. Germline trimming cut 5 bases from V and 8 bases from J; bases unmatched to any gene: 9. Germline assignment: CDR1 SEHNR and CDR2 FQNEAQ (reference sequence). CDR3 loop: CASSKGLAGGVLDEQFF. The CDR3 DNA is TGTGCCAGCAGCAAGGGACTAGCGGGGGGGGTGTTGGATGAGCAGTTCTTC.

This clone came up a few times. CDR3 sequence: CATSRDGTGPNYGYTF. The CDR3 DNA follows: TGTGCCACCAGCAGAGACGGGACAGGACCTAACTATGGCTACACCTTC. The chain joins TRBV15 to TRBJ1-2; 8 nucleotides match TRBD1. CDR1 is LNHNV and CDR2 is YYDKDF in the germline V gene (reference sequence). This CDR3 contains 16 residues. Unmatched junction bases numbered 3, after V lost 0 bases and J lost 0 bases. Drawing the rest from reference TRBV15 and TRBJ1-2, the complete variable domain is DAMVIQNPRYQVTQFGKPVTLSCSQTLNHNVMYWYQQKSSQAPKLLFHYYDKDFNNEADTPDNFQSRRPNTSFCFLDIRSPGLGDTAMYLCATSRDGTGPNYGYTFGSGTRLTVV.

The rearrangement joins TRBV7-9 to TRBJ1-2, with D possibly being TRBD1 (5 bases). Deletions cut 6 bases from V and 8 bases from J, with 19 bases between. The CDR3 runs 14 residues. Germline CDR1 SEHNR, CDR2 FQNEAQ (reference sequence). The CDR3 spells CASSMDIYGIGYTF. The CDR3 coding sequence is TGTGCCAGCAGTATGGACATCTACGGTATCGGCTACACCTTC. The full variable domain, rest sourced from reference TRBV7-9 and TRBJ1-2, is DTGVSQNPRHKITKRGQNVTFRCDPISEHNRLYWYRQTLGQGPEFLTYFQNEAQLEKSRLLSDRFSAERPKGSFSTLEIQRTEQGDSAMYLCASSMDIYGIGYTFGSGTRLTVV.

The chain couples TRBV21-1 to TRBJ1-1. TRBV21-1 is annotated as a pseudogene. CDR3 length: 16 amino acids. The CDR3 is CATRPPSIRGKMEAFF. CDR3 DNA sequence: TGTGCCACCAGGCCCCCTTCAATCCGGGGGAAAATGGAAGCTTTCTTT.

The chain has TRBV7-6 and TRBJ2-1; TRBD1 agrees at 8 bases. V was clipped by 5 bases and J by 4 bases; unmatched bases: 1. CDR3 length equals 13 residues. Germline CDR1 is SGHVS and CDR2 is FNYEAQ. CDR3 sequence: CASSRDRYNEQFF. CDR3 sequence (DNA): TGTGCCAGCAGCCGGGACAGGTACAATGAGCAGTTCTTC.

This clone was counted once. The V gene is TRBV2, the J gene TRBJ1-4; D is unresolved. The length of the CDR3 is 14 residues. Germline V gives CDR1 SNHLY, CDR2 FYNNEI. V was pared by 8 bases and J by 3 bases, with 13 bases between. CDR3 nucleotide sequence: TGTGCCAGCGTTCGGAGAATCTCTAATGAAAAACTGTTTTTT. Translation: CASVRRISNEKLFF.

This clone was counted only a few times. Here the CDR3 DNA reads TGCGCCAGCAGCCAAGGCCGGGGACTAAGGAATGAGCAGTTCTTC. This sequence encodes CASSQGRGLRNEQFF. V and J are TRBV4-1 and TRBJ2-1, with 7 bases aligning to TRBD2. J was trimmed by 7 bases and V by 1 base; bases with no gene match: 7. Germline CDR1 and CDR2: MGHRA and YSYEKL. This CDR3 has 15 residues.

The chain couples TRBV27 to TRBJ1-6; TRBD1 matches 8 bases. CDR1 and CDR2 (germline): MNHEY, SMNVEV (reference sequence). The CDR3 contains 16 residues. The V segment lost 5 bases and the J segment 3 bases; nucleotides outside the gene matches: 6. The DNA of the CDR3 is TGTGCCAGCAGTCCACAGGGGGTTAACTATAATTCACCCCTCCACTTT. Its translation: CASSPQGVNYNSPLHF.

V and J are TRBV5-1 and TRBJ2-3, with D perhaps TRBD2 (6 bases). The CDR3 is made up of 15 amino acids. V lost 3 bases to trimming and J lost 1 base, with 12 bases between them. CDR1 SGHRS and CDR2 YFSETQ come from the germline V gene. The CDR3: CASSSGLEGTDTQYF. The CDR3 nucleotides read TGCGCCAGCAGCTCGGGACTCGAGGGCACAGATACGCAGTATTTT.

CDR3 nucleotide sequence: TGTGCCAGCAGCTTCGGCAGGGCTGTGTCACCCCTCCACTTT. The encoded protein is CASSFGRAVSPLHF. The V call is TRBV5-8, the J call TRBJ1-6; D is perhaps TRBD1 (5 bases). CDR3 length equals 14 residues. The V and J ends lost 2 bases and 10 bases respectively, with 13 bases between them. Germline CDR1 and CDR2: SGHTS and YDEGEE.

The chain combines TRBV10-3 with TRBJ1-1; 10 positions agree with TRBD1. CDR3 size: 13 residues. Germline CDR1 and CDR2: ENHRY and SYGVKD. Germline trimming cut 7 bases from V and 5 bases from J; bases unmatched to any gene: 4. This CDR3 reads CAIKGDRGTEAFF. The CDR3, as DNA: TGTGCCATCAAAGGGGACAGGGGAACTGAAGCTTTCTTT.

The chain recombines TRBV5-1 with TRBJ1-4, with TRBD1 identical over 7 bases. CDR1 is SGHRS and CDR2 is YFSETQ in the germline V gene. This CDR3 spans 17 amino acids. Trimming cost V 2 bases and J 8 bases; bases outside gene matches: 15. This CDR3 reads CASSFRSPGTVQEKLFF. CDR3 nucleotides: TGCGCCAGCAGCTTCAGGTCCCCCGGGACAGTTCAGGAAAAACTGTTTTTT.

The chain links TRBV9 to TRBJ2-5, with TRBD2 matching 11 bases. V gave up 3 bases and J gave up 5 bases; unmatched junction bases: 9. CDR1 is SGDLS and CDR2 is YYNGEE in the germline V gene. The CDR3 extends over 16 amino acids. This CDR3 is CASSGDSGGAWETQYF. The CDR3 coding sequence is TGTGCCAGCAGCGGCGATAGCGGGGGGGCCTGGGAGACCCAGTACTTC. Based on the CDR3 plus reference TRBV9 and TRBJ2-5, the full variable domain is DSGVTQTPKHLITATGQRVTLRCSPRSGDLSVYWYQQSLDQGLQFLIQYYNGEERAKGNILERFSAQQFPDLHSELNLSSLELGDSALYFCASSGDSGGAWETQYFGPGTRLLVL.

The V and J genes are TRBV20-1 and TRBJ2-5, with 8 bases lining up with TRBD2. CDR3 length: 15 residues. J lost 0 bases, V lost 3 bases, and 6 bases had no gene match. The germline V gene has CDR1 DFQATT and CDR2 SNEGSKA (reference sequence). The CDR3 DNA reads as TGCAGTGCTAGTCCCTATAGCGGGAACCAAGAGACCCAGTACTTC. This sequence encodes CSASPYSGNQETQYF.

CDR3 sequence: CASSLAGQGNTGELFF. In DNA form, the CDR3 reads TGCGCCAGCAGCTTGGCGGGACAGGGCAACACCGGGGAGCTGTTTTTT. The chain carries TRBV5-1 and TRBJ2-2; 9 bases match TRBD1. The CDR3 totals 16 residues. Germline V CDR1 and CDR2: SGHRS, YFSETQ. The J segment lost 2 bases and the V segment lost 0 bases, leaving 2 bases of the junction unmatched.

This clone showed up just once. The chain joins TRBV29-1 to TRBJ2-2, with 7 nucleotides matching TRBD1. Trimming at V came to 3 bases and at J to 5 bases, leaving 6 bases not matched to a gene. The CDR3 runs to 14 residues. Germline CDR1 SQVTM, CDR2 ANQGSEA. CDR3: CSVDRTGATGELFF. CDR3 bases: TGCAGCGTTGACAGGACAGGTGCAACCGGGGAGCTGTTTTTT.

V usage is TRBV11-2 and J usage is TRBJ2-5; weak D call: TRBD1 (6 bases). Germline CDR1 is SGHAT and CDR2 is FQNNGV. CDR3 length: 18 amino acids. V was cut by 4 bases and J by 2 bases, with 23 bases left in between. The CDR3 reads CASSYLPGVYRVQETQYF. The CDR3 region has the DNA TGTGCCAGCAGCTATCTACCTGGGGTTTACAGGGTTCAAGAGACCCAGTACTTC.

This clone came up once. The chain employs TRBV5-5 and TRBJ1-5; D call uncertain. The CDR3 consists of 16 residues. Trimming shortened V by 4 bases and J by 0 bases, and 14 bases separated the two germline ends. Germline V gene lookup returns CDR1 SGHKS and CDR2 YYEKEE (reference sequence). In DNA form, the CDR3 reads TGTGCCAGCAGCCTATCGCCGCGAGATAGCAATCAGCCCCAGCATTTT. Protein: CASSLSPRDSNQPQHF.